A single T cell receptor (beta chain) is shown here with its context. This specimen belongs to a study of blood T cell repertoires in COVID-19. As for the study in general: The origin of the acute and convalescent COVID-19 samples was the United States, Italy and Spain. In each case, the material was cDNA or gDNA derived from T cells, B-cell-depleted T cells, or PBMCs.

In the original analysis: For nucleated cells, counts were estimated from reference gene primer amplification. Sequencing used immunoSEQ multiplex PCR; TCRdb keeps in-frame clones, though not all of them. That table gives V, J and clone size, and the DNA gave D and trimming. Of 250,000 to 400,000 clones in the sample, around 90% were seen once. Germline trimming cut 2 bases from V and 6 bases from J; bases unmatched to any gene: 9. The CDR3 sequence is 15 residues long. The germline V gene has CDR1 MDHEN and CDR2 SYDVKM. Sequences were obtained from peripheral blood. The chain employs TRBV28 and TRBJ2-5; 7 positions agree with TRBD1. The receptor was isolated from a woman aged 25 to 39 with COVID-19, enrolled during active disease. The CDR3 DNA is TGTGCCAGCAGTTTAACACAGGGGAGAGGAAAGACCCAGTACTTC. Its protein is CASSLTQGRGKTQYF. The whole variable domain, filled in from reference TRBV28 and TRBJ2-5, reads DVKVTQSSRYLVKRTGEKVFLECVQDMDHENMFWYRQDPGLGLRLIYFSYDVKMKEKGDIPEGYSVSREKKERFSLILESASTNQTSMYLCASSLTQGRGKTQYFGPGTRLLVL.